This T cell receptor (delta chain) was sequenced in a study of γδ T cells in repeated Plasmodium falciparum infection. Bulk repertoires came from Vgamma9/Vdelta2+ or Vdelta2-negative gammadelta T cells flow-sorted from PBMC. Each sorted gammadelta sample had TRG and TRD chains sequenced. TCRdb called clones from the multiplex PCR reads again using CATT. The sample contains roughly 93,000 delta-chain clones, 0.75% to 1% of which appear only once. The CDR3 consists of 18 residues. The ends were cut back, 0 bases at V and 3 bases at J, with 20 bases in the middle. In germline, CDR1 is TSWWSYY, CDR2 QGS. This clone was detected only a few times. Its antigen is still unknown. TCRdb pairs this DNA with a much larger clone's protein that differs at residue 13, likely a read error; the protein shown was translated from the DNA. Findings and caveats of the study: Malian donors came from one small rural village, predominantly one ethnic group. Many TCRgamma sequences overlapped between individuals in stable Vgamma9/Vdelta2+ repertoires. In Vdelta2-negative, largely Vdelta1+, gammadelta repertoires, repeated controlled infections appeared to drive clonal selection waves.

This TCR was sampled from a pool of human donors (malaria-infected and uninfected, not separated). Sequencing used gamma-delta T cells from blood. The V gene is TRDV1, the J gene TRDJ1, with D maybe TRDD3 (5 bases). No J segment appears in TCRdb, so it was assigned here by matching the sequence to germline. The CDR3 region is CALGELVRTRGYADKLIF. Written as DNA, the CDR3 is TGTGCTCTTGGGGAACTAGTGCGAACCCGGGGGTACGCCGATAAACTCATCTTT.